This TCR beta chain was recorded in a study of T cells after yellow fever vaccination. Across the whole study: Cell sorting separated EM, EMRA, CM and Tscm memory subsets by CD3, CD45RA, CCR7 and CD95. Preparation used SMART-Seq v4 Ultra Low Input for the low-cell-number fractions.

This clonotype is termed medium-sized. V lost 2 bases and J 1 base, leaving 9 bases between the germline ends. This CDR3 is built from 15 residues. Germline V gene data show CDR1 as SGHRS and CDR2 as YFSETQ. General study results and limits: Peaking on day 5 versus 15, the secondary response was faster but weaker.

Each CDR3 protein gets one entry after TCRdb re-called the 5' RACE reads with MiXCR. Found here are 14,000 or so distinct CDR3 sequences, about 7.1% of them singletons; the top ten hold about 1.6%. J is TRBJ2-2 and V is TRBV5-1, with D perhaps TRBD2 (5 bases). This sample comprised PBMCs, either bulk or a sorted T-cell subset (CD4+, CD8+, memory, or dextramer-sorted; not recorded which), obtained on the day of the yellow fever booster vaccination. The clonotype comes from a man between 18 and 35 years old who received the YFV17D yellow fever vaccine. In DNA form, the CDR3 reads TGCGCCAGCAGCTTAATCGAGGGGAACACCGGGGAGCTGTTTTTT. It yields the protein CASSLIEGNTGELFF.